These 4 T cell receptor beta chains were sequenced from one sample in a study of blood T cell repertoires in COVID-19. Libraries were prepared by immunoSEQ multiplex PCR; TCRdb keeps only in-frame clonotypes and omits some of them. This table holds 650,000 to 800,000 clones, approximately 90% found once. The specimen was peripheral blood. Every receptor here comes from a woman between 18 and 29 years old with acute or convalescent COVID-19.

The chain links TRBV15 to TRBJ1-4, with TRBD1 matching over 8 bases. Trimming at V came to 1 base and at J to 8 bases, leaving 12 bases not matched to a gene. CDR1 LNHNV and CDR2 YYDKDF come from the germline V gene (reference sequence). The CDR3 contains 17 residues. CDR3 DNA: TGTGCCACCAGCAGAGGCCCCTGGACAGGGACAACAGAAAAACTGTTTTTT. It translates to CATSRGPWTGTTEKLFF.

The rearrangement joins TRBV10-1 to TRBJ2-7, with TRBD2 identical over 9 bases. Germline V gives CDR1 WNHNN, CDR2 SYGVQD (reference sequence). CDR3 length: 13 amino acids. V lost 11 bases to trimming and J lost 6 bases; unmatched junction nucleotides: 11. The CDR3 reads CASEGGGGCEQYF. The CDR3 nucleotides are TGCGCCTCAGAGGGCGGGGGGGGATGCGAGCAGTACTTC.

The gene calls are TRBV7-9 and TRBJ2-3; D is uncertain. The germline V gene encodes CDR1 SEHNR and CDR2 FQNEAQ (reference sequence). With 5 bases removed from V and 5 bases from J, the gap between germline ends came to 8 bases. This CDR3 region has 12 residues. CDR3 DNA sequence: TGTGCCAGCAGCGTACCGGGAGATACGCAGTATTTT. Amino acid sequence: CASSVPGDTQYF.

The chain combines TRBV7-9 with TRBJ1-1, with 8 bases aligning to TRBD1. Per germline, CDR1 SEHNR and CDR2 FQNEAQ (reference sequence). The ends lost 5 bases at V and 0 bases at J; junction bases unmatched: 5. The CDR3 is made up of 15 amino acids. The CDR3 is CASSLRTGLNTEAFF. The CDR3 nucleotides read TGTGCCAGCAGCCTCCGGACAGGGTTGAACACTGAAGCTTTCTTT. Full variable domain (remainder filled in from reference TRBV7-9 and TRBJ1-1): DTGVSQNPRHKITKRGQNVTFRCDPISEHNRLYWYRQTLGQGPEFLTYFQNEAQLEKSRLLSDRFSAERPKGSFSTLEIQRTEQGDSAMYLCASSLRTGLNTEAFFGQGTRLTVV.